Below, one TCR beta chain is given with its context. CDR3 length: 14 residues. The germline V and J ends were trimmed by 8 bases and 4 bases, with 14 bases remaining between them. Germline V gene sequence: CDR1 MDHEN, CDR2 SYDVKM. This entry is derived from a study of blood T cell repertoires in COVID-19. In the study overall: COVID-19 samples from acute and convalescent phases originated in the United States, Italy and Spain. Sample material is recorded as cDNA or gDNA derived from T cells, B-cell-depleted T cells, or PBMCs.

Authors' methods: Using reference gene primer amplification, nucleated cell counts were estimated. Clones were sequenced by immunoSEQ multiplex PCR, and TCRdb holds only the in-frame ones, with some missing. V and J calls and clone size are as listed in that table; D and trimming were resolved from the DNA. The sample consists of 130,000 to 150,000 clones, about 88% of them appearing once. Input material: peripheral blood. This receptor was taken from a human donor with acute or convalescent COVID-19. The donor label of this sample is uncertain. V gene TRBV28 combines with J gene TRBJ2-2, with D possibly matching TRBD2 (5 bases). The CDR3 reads CASVTERVTGELFF. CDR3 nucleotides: TGTGCCAGCGTCACGGAGAGGGTCACCGGGGAGCTGTTTTTT.